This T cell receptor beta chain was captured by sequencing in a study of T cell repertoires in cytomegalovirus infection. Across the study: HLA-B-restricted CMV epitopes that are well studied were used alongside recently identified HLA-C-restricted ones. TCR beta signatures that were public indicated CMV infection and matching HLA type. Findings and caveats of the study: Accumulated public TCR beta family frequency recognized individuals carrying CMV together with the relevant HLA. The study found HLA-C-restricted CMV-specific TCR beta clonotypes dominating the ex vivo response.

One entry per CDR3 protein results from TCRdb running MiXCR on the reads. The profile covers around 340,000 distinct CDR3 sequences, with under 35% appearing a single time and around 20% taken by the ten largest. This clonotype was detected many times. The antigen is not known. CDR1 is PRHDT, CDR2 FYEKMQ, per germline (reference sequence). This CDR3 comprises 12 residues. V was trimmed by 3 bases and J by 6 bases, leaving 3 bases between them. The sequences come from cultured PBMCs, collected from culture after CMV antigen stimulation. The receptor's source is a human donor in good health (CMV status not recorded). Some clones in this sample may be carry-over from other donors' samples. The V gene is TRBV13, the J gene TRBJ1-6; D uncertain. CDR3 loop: CASSFANSPLHF. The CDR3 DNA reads TGTGCCAGCAGCTTCGCTAATTCACCCCTCCACTTT.